This is a list of T cell receptor beta chains from one sample in a study of early stage breast cancer tumors. TCRdb's copy holds only in-frame clones and misses some; the assay was immunoSEQ multiplex PCR. The sample contains about 41,000 clones, over 60% of which appear only once. Sequenced input: blood. The receptors derive from a person aged 45 to 59 with breast cancer. The CDR3 runs from the conserved cysteine through the conserved F or W. A D gene is named only where the DNA matches it firmly. Size is omitted from some rows. Given values are once, few, many or a class for expanded clones.

>-|TRBV7-3|TRBJ1-1|-
TGTGCCAGCAGCTTAACGTCTCTGGGGGGGGCTGAAGCTTTCTTT
CASSLTSLGGAEAFF
>-|TRBV4-3|TRBJ1-2|TRBD1
TGCGCCAGCAGCCAAGATCGTGGGACAGAGAGCCTCTATGGCTACACCTTC
CASSQDRGTESLYGYTF
>-|TRBV6-6|TRBJ2-4|-
TGTGCCAGCAGTTACTCTTCGCGGGAAAACATTCAGTACTTC
CASSYSSRENIQYF
>-|TRBV30|TRBJ2-1|-
TGTGCCTGGAGTGATCAGGGGCCCGGTGGTGAGCAGTTCTTC
CAWSDQGPGGEQFF
>-|TRBV30|TRBJ1-4|TRBD1
TGTGCCCACAGCCGGGACAGGAATGAAAAACTGTTTTTT
CAHSRDRNEKLFF
>-|TRBV5-1|TRBJ2-1|TRBD2
TGCGCCAGCAGCTTGTTTCCGGGAGGGGACAATGAGCAGTTCTTC
CASSLFPGGDNEQFF
>-|TRBV14|TRBJ1-2|TRBD1
TGTGCCAGCAGCCAAGTGGACAGGGGGACGTATGGCTACACCTTC
CASSQVDRGTYGYTF
>-|TRBV27|TRBJ1-5|-
TGTGCCAGTCGGTCCGAGGGTGGCAATCAGCCCCAGCATTTT
CASRSEGGNQPQHF
>few|TRBV2|TRBJ1-5|-
TGTGCCAGCAGGTTACAGGGAAGCAATCAGCCCCAGCATTTT
CASRLQGSNQPQHF
>-|TRBV18|TRBJ1-3|-
TGTGCCAGCTCACTCGCCCCTCAGGGATCGTGGAACACCATATATTTT
CASSLAPQGSWNTIYF
>few|TRBV5-6|TRBJ1-5|-
TGTGCCAGCAGCTTGGGAGGGTATCAGCCCCAGCATTTT
CASSLGGYQPQHF
>-|TRBV4-2|TRBJ2-3|TRBD1
TGTGCCAGCAGCCAAGGGTCCGGACAGGGTAGCACAGATACGCAGTATTTT
CASSQGSGQGSTDTQYF
>-|TRBV19|TRBJ1-1|-
TGTGCCAGTAGTACCCCTGGGCAGAACACTGAAGCTTTCTTT
CASSTPGQNTEAFF
>-|TRBV7-9|TRBJ1-2|TRBD1
TGTGCCAGCAGCTTACTCCGCCCGGGACAGGGGGGGAATGGCTACACCTTC
CASSLLRPGQGGNGYTF
>-|TRBV27|TRBJ1-3|-
TGTGCCAGCAGTTTACGTCTGGCTTTTGGAAACACCATATATTTT
CASSLRLAFGNTIYF
>-|TRBV7-2|TRBJ2-1|-
TGTGCCAGCAGCTTGGTGGGGGCTATGAGCAATGAGCAGTTCTTC
CASSLVGAMSNEQFF
>-|TRBV2|TRBJ1-3|TRBD1
TGTGCCAGCAGACAGGGGGCCTCTGGAAACACCATATATTTT
CASRQGASGNTIYF
>-|TRBV15|TRBJ2-4|TRBD1
TGTGCCACCAGCATAGGTACAGGGGGAGGTAACATTCAGTACTTC
CATSIGTGGGNIQYF
>-|TRBV4-3|TRBJ1-5|TRBD1
TGCGCCAGCAGCCAAGAGTGGGTTATGACAGGGGGTCATCAGCCCCAGCATTTT
CASSQEWVMTGGHQPQHF
>-|TRBV15|TRBJ2-3|TRBD2
TGTGCCACCAGCGCCCGCGTGGCGGGAGGTTTAGATACGCAGTATTTT
CATSARVAGGLDTQYF
>few|TRBV11-2|TRBJ1-2|TRBD1
TGTGCCAGCAGCTTAGATGGACAGGGACGGTACACCTTC
CASSLDGQGRYTF
>few|TRBV19|TRBJ2-3|TRBD2
TGTGCCAGTGGGGCGGGGGAGCGTACGCAGTATTTT
CASGAGERTQYF
>-|TRBV27|TRBJ1-2|TRBD1
TGTGCCAGCAGCCCGGGACAGCCATATGGCTACACCTTC
CASSPGQPYGYTF
>once|TRBV5-1|TRBJ2-3|-
TGCGCCAGCAGCCCCGGGACTCTCAACGGGGATACGCAGTATTTT
CASSPGTLNGDTQYF
>few|TRBV12-5|TRBJ1-5|-
TGTGCTAGTGGTTTATCAGGGGGCAATCAGCCCCAGCATTTT
CASGLSGGNQPQHF
>-|TRBV5-1|TRBJ1-1|-
TGCGCCAGCAGCGGACTCCTGAACACTGAAGCTTTCTTT
CASSGLLNTEAFF
>-|TRBV11-2|TRBJ2-1|-
TGTGCCAGCAGCCCTACTAGGAATGAGCAGTTCTTC
CASSPTRNEQFF
>-|TRBV4-3|TRBJ2-3|-
TGCGCCAGCAGCCAAGATACCCGTGGCAATACGCAGTATTTT
CASSQDTRGNTQYF
>-|TRBV5-1|TRBJ2-7|TRBD1
TGCGCCAGCAGCTGGGGACAGGGAGCCTACGAGCAGTACTTC
CASSWGQGAYEQYF
>-|TRBV27|TRBJ2-6|-
TGTGCCAGCAGTCCCGAGATGGGGGCCAACGTCCTGACTTTC
CASSPEMGANVLTF
>-|TRBV19|TRBJ2-5|TRBD1
TGTGCCAGCACACGATCGGGACAGGGGCTCTCGGAGACCCAGTACTTC
CASTRSGQGLSETQYF
>-|TRBV18|TRBJ1-6|TRBD1
TGTGCCAGCTCACCCCTGACAGGGGTACCCAATTCACCCCTCCACTTT
CASSPLTGVPNSPLHF
>-|TRBV12-5|TRBJ2-7|-
TGTGCTAGTGGTTTGAGGGGAACCTACGAGCAGTACTTC
CASGLRGTYEQYF
>few|TRBV12-5|TRBJ1-3|-
TGTGCCAGTATGGGGGCGGGAAACACCATATATTTT
CASMGAGNTIYF
>-|TRBV27|TRBJ2-5|-
TGTGCCAGCAGTACGGGACACCCACAAGAGACCCAGTACTTC
CASSTGHPQETQYF
>-|TRBV7-8|TRBJ1-4|-
TGTGCCAGCAGCTTAGTTTACAGGCCGACGGAAAAACTGTTTTTT
CASSLVYRPTEKLFF
>-|TRBV4-3|TRBJ1-2|-
TGCGCCAGCAGCCAAGATCTTCGGGGGGCAGAAAAAGGCTACACCTTC
CASSQDLRGAEKGYTF